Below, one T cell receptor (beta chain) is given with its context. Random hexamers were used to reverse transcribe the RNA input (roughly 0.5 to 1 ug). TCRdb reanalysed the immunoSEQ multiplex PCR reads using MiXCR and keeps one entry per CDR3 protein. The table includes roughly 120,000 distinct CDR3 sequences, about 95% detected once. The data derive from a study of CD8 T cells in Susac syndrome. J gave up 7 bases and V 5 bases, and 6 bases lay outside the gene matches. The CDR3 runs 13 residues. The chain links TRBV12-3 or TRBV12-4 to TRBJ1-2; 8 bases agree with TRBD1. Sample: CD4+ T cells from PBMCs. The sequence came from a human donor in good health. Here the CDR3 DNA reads TGTGCCAGCAGTAGACAGGGGCCGAGTGGCTACACCTTC. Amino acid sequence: CASSRQGPSGYTF.